This T cell receptor (beta chain) was found in a study of blood T cell repertoires in COVID-19. For the study at large: COVID-19 samples, acute and convalescent, were from the United States, Italy and Spain. In each case, the material was cDNA or gDNA derived from T cells, B-cell-depleted T cells, or PBMCs.

Generated by immunoSEQ multiplex PCR, the TCRdb table keeps only in-frame clones and is missing some. The top ten hold about 3.1% of the sample, which has under 150,000 clones, around four fifths seen once. V dropped 5 bases and J dropped 3 bases, with 11 bases sitting between them. This CDR3 contains 14 residues. Germline V gene data show CDR1 as SGHVS and CDR2 as FQNEAQ. The V and J genes are TRBV7-8 and TRBJ2-1; no firm D call. This clonotype originated in a woman between 40 and 55 years old with active or convalescent COVID-19. The sequenced sample was peripheral blood. The CDR3 is CASSPARIYNEQFF. The CDR3 DNA follows: TGTGCCAGCAGCCCGGCGCGGATCTACAATGAGCAGTTCTTC.